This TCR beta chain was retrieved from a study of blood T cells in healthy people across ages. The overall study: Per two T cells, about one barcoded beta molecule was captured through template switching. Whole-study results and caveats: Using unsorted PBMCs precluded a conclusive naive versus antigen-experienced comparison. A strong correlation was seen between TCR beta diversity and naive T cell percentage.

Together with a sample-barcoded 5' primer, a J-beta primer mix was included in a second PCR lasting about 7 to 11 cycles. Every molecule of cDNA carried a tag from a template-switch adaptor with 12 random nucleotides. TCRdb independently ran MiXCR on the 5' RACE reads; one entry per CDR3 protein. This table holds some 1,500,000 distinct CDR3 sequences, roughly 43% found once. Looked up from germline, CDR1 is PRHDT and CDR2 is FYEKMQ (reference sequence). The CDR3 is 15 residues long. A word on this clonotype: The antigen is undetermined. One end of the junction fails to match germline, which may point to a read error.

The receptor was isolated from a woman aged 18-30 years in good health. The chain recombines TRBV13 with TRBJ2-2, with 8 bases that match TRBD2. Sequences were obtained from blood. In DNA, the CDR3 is TGTGCCAGCAGATTAGCGGGATGGAGCACCGGGGAGCTGTTTTTT. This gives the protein CASRLAGWSTGELFF.